What follows are 31 T cell receptor beta chains derived from one specimen sequenced in a study of beta chain features in type 1 diabetes. What was sequenced were expressed TCRB transcripts, since all of the isolated RNA had been reverse transcribed. Profiled with immunoSEQ multiplex PCR; TCRdb holds only in-frame clones, not every one. The data hold about 160,000 clones, with approximately 9.9% observed a single time. Sequences were obtained from central memory CD4+ T cells from blood. These receptors were collected from a woman younger than 30 in good health.

The V gene is TRBV5-1, the J gene TRBJ2-2, with D tentatively TRBD1 (5 bases). The germline CDR1 and CDR2 sequences are SGHRS and YFSETQ. Trimming took off 1 base at V and 3 bases at J, with 10 bases between the two ends. The CDR3 runs to 15 residues. CDR3 nucleotide sequence: TGCGCCAGCAGCTTGCAGGGTAAAGACACCGGGGAGCTGTTTTTT. Encoded protein: CASSLQGKDTGELFF. The full variable domain, rest sourced from reference TRBV5-1 and TRBJ2-2, is KAGVTQTPRYLIKTRGQQVTLSCSPISGHRSVSWYQQTPGQGLQFLFEYFSETQRNKGNFPGRFSGRQFSNSRSEMNVSTLELGDSALYLCASSLQGKDTGELFFGEGSRLTVL.

There are a few counts of this clone. The chain is built from TRBV11-3 and TRBJ1-1, with TRBD1 matching over 9 bases. The CDR3 is 14 amino acids. From germline, CDR1 is SGHNT and CDR2 YENEEA. With 5 bases clipped from V and 4 bases from J, the junction kept 5 bases outside the gene matches. For the CDR3, the DNA is TGTGCCAGCAGCGTCGAGACAGGGGGCACTGAAGCTTTCTTT. This translates into CASSVETGGTEAFF.

This clone was seen ten or more times. The V call is TRBV11-3, the J call TRBJ2-2, with 13 bases aligning to TRBD2. With 7 bases clipped from V and 1 base from J, the junction kept 6 bases outside the gene matches. The CDR3 runs 17 residues. Germline V CDR1 and CDR2: SGHNT, YENEEA. CDR3 protein: CASITGTSGVNTGELFF. The CDR3 nucleotides read TGTGCCAGCATTACCGGGACTAGCGGGGTGAACACCGGGGAGCTGTTTTTT.

The gene calls are TRBV5-1 and TRBJ2-1; 7 nucleotides match TRBD2. The junction had 5 bases not matched to a gene; V was cut back by 2 bases and J by 0 bases. The CDR3 is made up of 16 amino acids. CDR1 is SGHRS and CDR2 is YFSETQ in the germline V gene. The CDR3, as DNA: TGCGCCAGCAGCTTTAGCGGGCACAGCTCCTACAATGAGCAGTTCTTC. It codes for CASSFSGHSSYNEQFF.

This clone was counted between two and nine times. The genes are TRBV6-5 and TRBJ2-5; D uncertain. The CDR3 is 14 amino acids. CDR1 and CDR2 (germline): MNHEY, SVGAGI. Trimming took off 5 bases at V and 4 bases at J, with 14 bases between the two ends. The CDR3 protein is CASSLGAQRETQYF. The CDR3 DNA is TGTGCCAGCAGTCTCGGTGCTCAGCGAGAGACCCAGTACTTC.

This sequence joins TRBV7-9 and TRBJ2-7; D is ambiguous. Trimming took 4 bases from V and 3 from J, leaving 13 bases between them. The CDR3 runs to 14 residues. Germline CDR1 reads SEHNR; CDR2 reads FQNEAQ (reference sequence). The CDR3 region is CASSSSLESYEQYF. CDR3 nucleotide sequence: TGTGCCAGCAGCTCCTCCTTAGAGAGCTACGAGCAGTACTTC.

This clone was picked up a small number of times. This rearrangement joins TRBV28 to TRBJ2-7, with TRBD1 identical over 10 bases. J was trimmed by 2 bases and V by 5 bases; bases with no gene match: 6. Germline V gene sequence: CDR1 MDHEN, CDR2 SYDVKM. CDR3 length: 15 amino acids. The CDR3 nucleotides read TGTGCCAGCAGTACCCCCGGGACAGGGGCCTACGAGCAGTACTTC. Its protein product is CASSTPGTGAYEQYF.

With respect to this clone: The DNA is left out, because the CDR3 cannot be placed on it with certainty; the CDR3 is given as TCRdb lists it. This rearrangement joins TRBV6-5 to TRBJ2-3; TRBD2 is the table's D call and was not checked against the DNA. The CDR3 is made up of 14 amino acids, end residues included. Germline values: CDR1 MNHEY, CDR2 SVGAGI. The CDR3 protein is CASSSSLALDTQYF.

This clone came up a few times. As DNA, the CDR3 is TGCGCCAGCAGGGTGGATAGCGGGGGTTCAGATACGCAGTATTTT. It is translated as CASRVDSGGSDTQYF. The J gene is TRBJ2-3, the V gene TRBV5-1; 9 bases fit TRBD2. V dropped 5 bases and J dropped 4; count of bases not matched to a gene: 8. Per germline, CDR1 SGHRS and CDR2 YFSETQ. The CDR3 is 15 residues long.

This clone was detected only a few times. The genes are TRBV29-1 and TRBJ2-7; TRBD2 aligns across 7 bases. Germline-derived CDR1 and CDR2 are SQVTM and ANQGSEA. CDR3 length equals 15 residues. Trimming cost V 6 bases and J 5 bases; bases outside gene matches: 16. The CDR3 protein is CSVAPTGGRNHEQYF. CDR3 coding DNA: TGCAGCGTCGCCCCGACTGGCGGGAGAAACCACGAGCAGTACTTC.

This chain connects TRBV18 to TRBJ1-4; 7 positions match TRBD1. The CDR3 contains 14 residues. Germline-derived CDR1 and CDR2 are KGHSH and LQKENI. V shed 4 bases, J shed 6 bases, and the junction held 5 bases outside the gene matches. The CDR3 DNA is TGTGCCAGCTCACTCGACAGGGAGGATGAAAAACTGTTTTTT. It specifies CASSLDREDEKLFF.

The V call is TRBV5-1, the J call TRBJ1-5; 9 bases are a match to TRBD1. The germline V gene has CDR1 SGHRS and CDR2 YFSETQ. The J segment lost 4 bases and the V segment lost 2 bases, leaving 4 bases of the junction unmatched. This CDR3 spans 15 amino acids. CDR3 nucleotide sequence: TGCGCCAGCAGCTTTGGGGACAGGGTGAATCAGCCCCAGCATTTT. This sequence encodes CASSFGDRVNQPQHF.

There are a few counts of this clone. The chain employs TRBV11-2 and TRBJ2-1; TRBD2 agrees at 12 bases. This CDR3 is 16 amino acids long. Germline CDR1 reads SGHAT; CDR2 reads FQNNGV. The V gene end was trimmed by 3 bases and the J gene end by 6 bases; junction bases not matched to a gene: 6. DNA of the CDR3: TGTGCCAGCAGCTTTCTAGCGGGAGGGCCCGGCAATGAGCAGTTCTTC. Translated, it gives CASSFLAGGPGNEQFF.

The chain joins TRBV7-8 to TRBJ1-2, with a tentative D call TRBD1 (6 bases). Germline lookup yields CDR1 SGHVS and CDR2 FQNEAQ. This CDR3 contains 13 residues. V lost 6 bases and J lost 1, with 9 bases in between. The CDR3 DNA reads TGTGCCAGCAGGTTGGACAGTAACTATGGCTACACCTTC. Encoded protein: CASRLDSNYGYTF.

This clone has just a few counts. This same CDR3 is encoded by further DNA sequences in the sample. The V call is TRBV7-8, the J call TRBJ1-5; possible D gene TRBD1, 6 bases. Trimming shortened V by 1 base and J by 2 bases, and 6 bases separated the two germline ends. The CDR3 is 14 residues long. Germline CDR1 and CDR2: SGHVS and FQNEAQ. CDR3 nucleotide sequence: TGTGCCAGCAGCTTAGACAGGGGCAATCAGCCCCAGCATTTT. Translating it yields CASSLDRGNQPQHF.

This clone was seen a few times. V usage is TRBV2 and J usage is TRBJ2-1; 8 nucleotides match TRBD2. The length of the CDR3 is 14 residues. CDR1 is SNHLY and CDR2 is FYNNEI in the germline V gene. The V gene end was trimmed by 2 bases and the J gene end by 8 bases; junction bases not matched to a gene: 5. The CDR3 region has the DNA TGTGCCAGCAGTGAATTAGCGGGGTTAGATGAGCAGTTCTTC. It is translated as CASSELAGLDEQFF.

The rearrangement joins TRBV6-5 to TRBJ1-2; 8 bases are shared with TRBD1. Losses at the gene ends were 3 bases for V and 5 bases for J; bases not matched to a gene: 5. Germline V lookup: CDR1 MNHEY, CDR2 SVGAGI. The CDR3 runs to 14 residues. The chain's CDR3 is CASSYRDRLYGYTF. The CDR3, as DNA: TGTGCCAGCAGTTATAGGGACAGGCTGTATGGCTACACCTTC.

The CDR3 DNA reads TGTGCCTGGACTTATGGCGGCTCCAGCTACTATGGCTACACCTTC. This translates into CAWTYGGSSYYGYTF. This rearrangement joins TRBV30 to TRBJ1-2; no clear D. Trimming left V 4 bases short and J 3 bases short, with 18 bases between. This CDR3 is built from 15 residues. Germline V CDR1 and CDR2: GTSNPN, SVGIG (reference sequence).

This clone was counted a few times. The rearrangement joins TRBV2 to TRBJ1-6; 9 bases match TRBD1. The V and J ends lost 7 bases and 7 bases, in that order; junction bases with no gene match: 2. This CDR3 is built from 13 residues. Germline CDR1 is SNHLY and CDR2 is FYNNEI. CDR3 loop: CASKGQGNSPLHF. The CDR3 nucleotides read TGTGCCAGCAAAGGACAGGGGAATTCACCCCTCCACTTT.

This clone was seen a handful of times. V is TRBV6-6 and J is TRBJ1-2; weak D call: TRBD1 (6 bases). Trimming pared 5 bases from V and 8 bases from J, leaving 12 bases between. The CDR3 is 12 amino acids. Germline V gene data show CDR1 as MNHNY and CDR2 as SVGAGI (reference sequence). CDR3 amino acids: CASSIPGGGYTF. CDR3 nucleotide sequence: TGTGCCAGCAGTATACCGGGGGGCGGCTACACCTTC.

CDR3 DNA: TGCGCCAGCAGCCAATCGGTGACAGGGGGGTCGGGCACTGAAGCTTTCTTT. Translating gives CASSQSVTGGSGTEAFF. The V and J genes are TRBV4-1 and TRBJ1-1; 9 bases match TRBD1. V lost 2 bases and J lost 4; bases outside the gene matches: 11. Germline loops: CDR1 MGHRA, CDR2 YSYEKL. The CDR3 runs to 17 residues.

This sequence joins TRBV9 and TRBJ2-3; 13 bases are shared with TRBD2. Germline lookup yields CDR1 SGDLS and CDR2 YYNGEE. With V trimmed by 2 bases and J by 5 bases, 5 bases remained unmatched. This CDR3 is 16 amino acids long. The chain's CDR3 is CASSVGTSGIRDTQYF. CDR3 nucleotides: TGTGCCAGCAGCGTCGGGACTAGCGGGATAAGAGATACGCAGTATTTT.

This clone was observed a handful of times. The chain uses TRBV30 and TRBJ1-1; TRBD1 matches 8 bases. Germline loops: CDR1 GTSNPN, CDR2 SVGIG (reference sequence). V was pared by 5 bases and J by 4 bases, with 6 bases of the junction left unmatched. This CDR3 spans 13 amino acids. The chain's CDR3 is CAWSQGAGTEAFF. The CDR3 DNA reads as TGTGCCTGGTCTCAGGGGGCTGGCACTGAAGCTTTCTTT.

In this sample, this clone turned up once. The chain recombines TRBV5-6 with TRBJ2-3; D unresolved. V lost 5 bases and J lost 2, with 6 bases in between. CDR3 length equals 12 residues. Germline CDR1 is SGHDT and CDR2 is YYEEEE. CDR3 in amino acids: CASSSDTDTQYF. Here the CDR3 DNA reads TGTGCCAGCAGTTCAGACACAGATACGCAGTATTTT.

This clone was seen only a few times. This chain connects TRBV5-6 to TRBJ1-2, with 10 bases identical to TRBD1. The CDR3 loop spans 14 amino acids. Germline assignment: CDR1 SGHDT and CDR2 YYEEEE. V gave up 0 bases and J gave up 6 bases; unmatched junction bases: 2. In nucleotides, the CDR3 is TGTGCCAGCAGCTTGGGGACAGGGGGAGATGGCTACACCTTC. Protein: CASSLGTGGDGYTF.

Here the CDR3 reads CASSLGLGGNEQFF. In nucleotides, the CDR3 is TGCGCCAGCAGCTTGGGTCTAGGGGGCAATGAGCAGTTCTTC. This sequence joins TRBV5-1 and TRBJ2-1, with TRBD1 as a possible D gene (6 bases). Trimming took off 0 bases at V and 6 bases at J, with 10 bases between the two ends. The CDR3 consists of 14 residues. The germline CDR1 and CDR2 sequences are SGHRS and YFSETQ.

V is TRBV5-1 and J is TRBJ2-1; 9 positions match TRBD2. The CDR3 runs 18 residues. V lost 5 bases, J lost 5 bases, and 17 bases stayed unmatched. Germline V gene lookup returns CDR1 SGHRS and CDR2 YFSETQ. This CDR3 is CASSRGTPGLALNNEQFF. CDR3 DNA sequence: TGCGCCAGCAGTCGGGGGACGCCCGGACTAGCGCTTAACAATGAGCAGTTCTTC.

This chain uses TRBV18 with TRBJ1-2; 7 bases align to TRBD1. Germline V gene data show CDR1 as KGHSH and CDR2 as LQKENI. The CDR3 is 17 amino acids. J gave up 1 base and V 5 bases, and 13 bases lay outside the gene matches. CDR3 in amino acids: CASSANTGTANNYGYTF. CDR3 DNA sequence: TGTGCCAGCTCAGCAAACACCGGGACAGCTAATAACTATGGCTACACCTTC.

J is TRBJ1-1 and V is TRBV29-1, with D uncertain. CDR3 length: 13 amino acids. Germline V lookup: CDR1 SQVTM, CDR2 ANQGSEA. Trimming stripped 6 bases from V and 1 base from J, with 12 bases between. CDR3 bases: TGCAGCGTAGCGGTTATCCAGAACACTGAAGCTTTCTTT. This gives the protein CSVAVIQNTEAFF.

The chain combines TRBV29-1 with TRBJ1-1, with 7 nucleotides matching TRBD1. Germline V gives CDR1 SQVTM, CDR2 ANQGSEA. V lost 3 bases and J lost 8; bases outside the gene matches: 9. This CDR3 comprises 13 residues. The CDR3 protein is CSVDKTGSTEAFF. The CDR3 DNA reads TGCAGCGTTGATAAGACAGGGTCTACCGAAGCTTTCTTT.

CDR3 sequence: CASSIQGRGSKYGYTF. The DNA for the CDR3 is TGTGCCAGCTCAATACAGGGGAGAGGTTCGAAGTATGGCTACACCTTC. This chain uses TRBV18 with TRBJ1-2, with TRBD1 identical over 7 bases. V trimming: 5 bases; J trimming: 5 bases; junction bases outside the gene matches: 14. CDR1 and CDR2 from the germline V gene are KGHSH and LQKENI. The CDR3 is 16 residues long. The full variable domain, completed using reference TRBV18 and TRBJ1-2, is NAGVMQNPRHLVRRRGQEARLRCSPMKGHSHVYWYRQLPEEGLKFMVYLQKENIIDESGMPKERFSAEFPKEGPSILRIQQVVRGDSAAYFCASSIQGRGSKYGYTFGSGTRLTVV.